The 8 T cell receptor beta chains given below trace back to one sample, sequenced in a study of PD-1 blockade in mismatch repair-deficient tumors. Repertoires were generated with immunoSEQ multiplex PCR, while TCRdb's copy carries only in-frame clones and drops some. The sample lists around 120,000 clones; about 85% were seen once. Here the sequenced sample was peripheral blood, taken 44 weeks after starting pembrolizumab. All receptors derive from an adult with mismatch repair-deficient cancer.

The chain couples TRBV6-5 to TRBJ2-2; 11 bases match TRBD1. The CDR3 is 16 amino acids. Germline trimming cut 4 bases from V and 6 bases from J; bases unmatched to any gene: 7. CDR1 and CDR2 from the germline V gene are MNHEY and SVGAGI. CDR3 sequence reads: CASSLGTGGFAGELFF. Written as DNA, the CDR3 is TGTGCCAGCAGTTTGGGGACAGGGGGGTTTGCCGGGGAGCTGTTTTTT.

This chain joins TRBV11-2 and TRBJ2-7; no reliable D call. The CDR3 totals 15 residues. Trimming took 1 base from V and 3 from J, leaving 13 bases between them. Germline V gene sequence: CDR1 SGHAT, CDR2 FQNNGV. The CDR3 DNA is TGTGCCAGCAGCTTAGGCCGGTCACGATACTACGAGCAGTACTTC. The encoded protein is CASSLGRSRYYEQYF.

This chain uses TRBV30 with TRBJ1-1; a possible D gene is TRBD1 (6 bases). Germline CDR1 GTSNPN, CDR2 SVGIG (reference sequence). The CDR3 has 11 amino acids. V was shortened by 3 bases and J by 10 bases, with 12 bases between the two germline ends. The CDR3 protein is CAWSRQVGAFF. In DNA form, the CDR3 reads TGTGCCTGGAGCCGACAGGTTGGAGCTTTCTTT.

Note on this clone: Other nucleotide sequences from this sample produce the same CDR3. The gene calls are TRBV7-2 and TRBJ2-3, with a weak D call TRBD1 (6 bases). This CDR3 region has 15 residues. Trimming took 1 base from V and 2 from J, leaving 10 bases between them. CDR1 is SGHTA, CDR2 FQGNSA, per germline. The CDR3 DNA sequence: TGTGCCAGCAGCTTAGGTACAGGGTACACAGATACGCAGTATTTT. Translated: CASSLGTGYTDTQYF. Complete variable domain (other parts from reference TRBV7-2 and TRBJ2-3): GAGVSQSPSNKVTEKGKDVELRCDPISGHTALYWYRQSLGQGLEFLIYFQGNSAPDKSGLPSDRFSAERTGGSVSTLTIQRTQQEDSAVYLCASSLGTGYTDTQYFGPGTRLTVL.

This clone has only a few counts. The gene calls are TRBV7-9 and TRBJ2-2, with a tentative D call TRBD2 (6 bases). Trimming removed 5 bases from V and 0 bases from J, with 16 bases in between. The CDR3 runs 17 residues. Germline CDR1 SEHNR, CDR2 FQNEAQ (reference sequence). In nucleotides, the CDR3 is TGTGCCAGCAGCACGTCCTTAGCGGTCGCGAACACCGGGGAGCTGTTTTTT. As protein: CASSTSLAVANTGELFF. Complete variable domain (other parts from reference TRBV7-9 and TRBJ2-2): DTGVSQNPRHKITKRGQNVTFRCDPISEHNRLYWYRQTLGQGPEFLTYFQNEAQLEKSRLLSDRFSAERPKGSFSTLEIQRTEQGDSAMYLCASSTSLAVANTGELFFGEGSRLTVL.

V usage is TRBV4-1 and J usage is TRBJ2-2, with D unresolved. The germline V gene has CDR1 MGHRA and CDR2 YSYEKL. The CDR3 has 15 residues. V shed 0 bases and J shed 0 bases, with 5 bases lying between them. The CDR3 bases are TGCGCCAGCAGCCAAGAGCTAGCGAACACCGGGGAGCTGTTTTTT. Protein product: CASSQELANTGELFF.

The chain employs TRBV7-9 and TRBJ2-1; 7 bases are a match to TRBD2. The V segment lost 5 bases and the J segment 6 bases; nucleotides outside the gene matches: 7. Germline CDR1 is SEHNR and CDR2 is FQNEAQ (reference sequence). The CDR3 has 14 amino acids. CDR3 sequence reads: CASSPYSGGNEQFF. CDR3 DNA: TGTGCCAGCAGCCCTTATTCGGGGGGCAATGAGCAGTTCTTC.

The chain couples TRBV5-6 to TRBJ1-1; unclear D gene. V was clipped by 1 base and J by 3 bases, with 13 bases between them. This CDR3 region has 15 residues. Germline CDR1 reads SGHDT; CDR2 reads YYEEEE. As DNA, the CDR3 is TGTGCCAGCAGCTTGCTTCCAGGATCTCACACTGAAGCTTTCTTT. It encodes CASSLLPGSHTEAFF.